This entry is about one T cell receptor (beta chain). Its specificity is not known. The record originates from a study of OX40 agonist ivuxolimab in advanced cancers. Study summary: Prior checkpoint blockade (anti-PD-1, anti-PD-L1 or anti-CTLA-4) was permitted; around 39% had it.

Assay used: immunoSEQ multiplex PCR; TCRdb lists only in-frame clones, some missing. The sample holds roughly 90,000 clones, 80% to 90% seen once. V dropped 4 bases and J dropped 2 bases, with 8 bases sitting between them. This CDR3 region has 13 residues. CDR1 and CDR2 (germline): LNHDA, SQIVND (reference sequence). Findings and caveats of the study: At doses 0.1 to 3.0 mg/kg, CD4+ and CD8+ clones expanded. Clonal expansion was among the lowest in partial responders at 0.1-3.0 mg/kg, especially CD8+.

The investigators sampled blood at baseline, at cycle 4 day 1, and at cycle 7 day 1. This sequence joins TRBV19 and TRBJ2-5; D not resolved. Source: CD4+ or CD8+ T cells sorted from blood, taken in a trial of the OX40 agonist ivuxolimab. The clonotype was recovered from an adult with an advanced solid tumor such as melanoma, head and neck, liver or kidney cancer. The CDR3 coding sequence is TGTGCCAGTAGTAAACAGCTACAAGAGACCCAGTACTTC. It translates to CASSKQLQETQYF.